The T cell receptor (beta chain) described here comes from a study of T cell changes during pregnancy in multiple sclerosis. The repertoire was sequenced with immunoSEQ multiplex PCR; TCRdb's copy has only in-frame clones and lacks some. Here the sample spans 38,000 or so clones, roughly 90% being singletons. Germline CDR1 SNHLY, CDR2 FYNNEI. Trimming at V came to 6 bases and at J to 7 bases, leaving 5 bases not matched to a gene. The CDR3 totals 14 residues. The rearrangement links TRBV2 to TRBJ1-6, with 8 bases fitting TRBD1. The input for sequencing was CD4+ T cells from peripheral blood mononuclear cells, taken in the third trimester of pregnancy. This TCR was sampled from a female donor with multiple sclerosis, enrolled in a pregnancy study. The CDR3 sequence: CASRDRDYNSPLHF. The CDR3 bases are TGTGCCAGCAGGGACAGGGATTACAATTCACCCCTCCACTTT.